This entry features one TCR beta chain sequence. As yet, its antigen is unknown. This record comes from a study of regulatory T cells in long-lasting Graves disease. Findings and limits, study-wide: Between persistent patients, around 2,900 public clonotypes were shared, exceeding the 966 shared between new patients.

To make TCR beta libraries, researchers used iRepertoire HTBI primers and Arm-PCR of CDR3 regions. As processed by the authors: Identified segments across samples numbered about 60 TRBV and approximately 14 TRBJ. A single record per CDR3 protein comes from TCRdb applying MiXCR to the multiplex PCR reads. TCRdb, not the authors, supplied the V and J calls. The profile covers hundreds of thousands of distinct CDR3 sequences, with approximately 16% appearing a single time and about 7.8% taken by the ten largest. Sample time point: newly diagnosed GD, antithyroid drugs for less than 3 months. RNA from PBMCs was the source of the TCR library. Germline V gene lookup returns CDR1 SGHTS and CDR2 YDEGEE. The CDR3 spans 14 residues. V shed 6 bases and J shed 5 bases, with 14 bases lying between them. In addition, the sample was reused for a study of T cells in Graves' hyperthyroidism and ophthalmopathy. That study reports: With a duration under 2 months, the hyperthyroidism was newly diagnosed in patients aged 18 to 65. Clinical symptoms, serum thyroxine and TRAb, thyroid ultrasound and orbital computed tomography together formed the diagnostic basis.

V gene TRBV5-8 combines with J gene TRBJ2-2; TRBD2 might be the D (6 bases). The TCR originated in a middle-aged woman with Graves disease. The input for sequencing was peripheral blood mononuclear cells (PBMCs), taken at new diagnosis, from a patient treated with antithyroid drugs. The CDR3 protein is CASTEGRMTGELFF. The CDR3 coding sequence is TGTGCCAGCACCGAGGGGAGGATGACCGGGGAGCTGTTTTTT. The variable domain in full, completed from reference TRBV5-8 and TRBJ2-2, reads EAGVTQSPTHLIKTRGQQATLRCSPISGHTSVYWYQQALGLGLQFLLWYDEGEERNRGNFPPRFSGRQFPNYSSELNVNALELEDSALYLCASTEGRMTGELFFGEGSRLTVL.